Listed here are 8 T cell receptor beta chains from one sample, sequenced in a study of control samples from healthy donors and cancer patients. Repertoires were generated with immunoSEQ multiplex PCR, while TCRdb's copy carries only in-frame clones and drops some. The data show approximately 97,000 clones, with roughly 92% seen just once and around 2.8% held by the top ten. The sequenced sample was blood. The source is a human donor in good health. The donor label of this sample is uncertain.

Only one count was recorded for this clone. This sequence joins TRBV3-1 (or the pseudogene TRBV3-2) and TRBJ1-1, with a tentative D call TRBD1 (5 bases). The germline gives CDR1 LGHDT, CDR2 YNNKEL (reference sequence). V was shortened by 1 base and J by 5 bases, with 11 bases between the two germline ends. The CDR3 is 14 amino acids. CDR3: CASSQVTGTTEAFF. The CDR3 nucleotides are TGTGCCAGCAGCCAAGTTACAGGTACGACTGAAGCTTTCTTT.

The chain employs TRBV18 and TRBJ1-4; 10 bases map to TRBD1. Germline V gene sequence: CDR1 KGHSH, CDR2 LQKENI. Unmatched junction bases numbered 7, after V lost 2 bases and J lost 7 bases. This CDR3 is built from 16 residues. Written as DNA, the CDR3 is TGTGCCAGCTCACCATCCTCCGGGACAGGGGCTGAAAAACTGTTTTTT. Translating gives CASSPSSGTGAEKLFF. The whole variable domain, remainder taken from reference TRBV18 and TRBJ1-4, is NAGVMQNPRHLVRRRGQEARLRCSPMKGHSHVYWYRQLPEEGLKFMVYLQKENIIDESGMPKERFSAEFPKEGPSILRIQQVVRGDSAAYFCASSPSSGTGAEKLFFGSGTQLSVL.

The chain couples TRBV2 to TRBJ2-3; 7 bases are a match to TRBD1. The CDR3 sequence is 15 residues long. V gave up 10 bases and J gave up 2 bases; unmatched junction bases: 12. CDR1 is SNHLY, CDR2 FYNNEI, per germline. CDR3 coding DNA: TGTGCCACCCAAAGGTTGACAGGGTCCACAGATACGCAGTATTTT. Translating it yields CATQRLTGSTDTQYF.

As for this clone: One end of the junction varies from germline; a read error may be responsible. This sequence joins TRBV10-1 and TRBJ1-5; no definite D call. CDR1 is WNHNN and CDR2 is SYGVQD in the germline V gene (reference sequence). The CDR3 is 8 residues long. The CDR3 DNA reads as TGCGCCAGCAGTGATACGTATTTT. Its translation is CASSDTYF.

The CDR3 region is CASSAGLAGGLFQETQYF. CDR3 coding DNA: TGTGCCAGCAGCGCAGGACTAGCGGGGGGCCTCTTCCAAGAGACCCAGTACTTC. The rearrangement uses TRBV9 and TRBJ2-5, with 14 bases fitting TRBD2. Per the germline V gene, CDR1 is SGDLS and CDR2 is YYNGEE. V was clipped by 3 bases and J by 1 base; unmatched bases: 8. The CDR3 totals 18 residues.

The CDR3 coding sequence is TGTGCCAGCAGTTTAAGGGGACAGGGGGCGTTTTACACTGAAGCTTTCTTT. Translation gives CASSLRGQGAFYTEAFF. J is TRBJ1-1 and V is TRBV27; TRBD1 aligns across 12 bases. The CDR3 runs 17 residues. Per the germline V gene, CDR1 is MNHEY and CDR2 is SMNVEV (reference sequence). V lost 2 bases to trimming and J lost 3 bases; unmatched junction nucleotides: 7.

The genes are TRBV19 and TRBJ1-1, with D unresolved. The CDR3 has 14 amino acids. Germline V lookup: CDR1 LNHDA, CDR2 SQIVND (reference sequence). Trimming stripped 6 bases from V and 1 base from J, with 12 bases between. CDR3 loop: CASSWPGRNTEAFF. The CDR3 region has the DNA TGTGCCAGTAGCTGGCCGGGCCGGAACACTGAAGCTTTCTTT.

The CDR3 DNA sequence: TGTGCCTGGAGTGTACAAGGGAGGGGGCGCGGTACCTACGAGCAGTACTTC. Translating it yields CAWSVQGRGRGTYEQYF. The V and J genes are TRBV30 and TRBJ2-7; perhaps D is TRBD1 or TRBD2 (7 bases each). V was trimmed by 0 bases and J by 2 bases, leaving 20 bases between them. CDR3 size: 17 residues. Looked up from germline, CDR1 is GTSNPN and CDR2 is SVGIG (reference sequence).